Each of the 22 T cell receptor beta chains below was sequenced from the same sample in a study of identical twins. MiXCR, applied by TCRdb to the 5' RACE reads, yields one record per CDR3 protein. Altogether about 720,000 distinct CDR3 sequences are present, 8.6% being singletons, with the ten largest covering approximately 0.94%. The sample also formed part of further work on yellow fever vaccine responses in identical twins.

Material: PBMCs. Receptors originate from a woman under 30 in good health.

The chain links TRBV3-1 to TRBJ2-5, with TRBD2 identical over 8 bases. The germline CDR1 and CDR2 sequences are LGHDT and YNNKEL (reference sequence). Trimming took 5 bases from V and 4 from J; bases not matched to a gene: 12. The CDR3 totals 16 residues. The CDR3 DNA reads TGTGCCAGCAGCTCAAGCGGGAGTCAGCATTCAGAGACCCAGTACTTC. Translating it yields CASSSSGSQHSETQYF.

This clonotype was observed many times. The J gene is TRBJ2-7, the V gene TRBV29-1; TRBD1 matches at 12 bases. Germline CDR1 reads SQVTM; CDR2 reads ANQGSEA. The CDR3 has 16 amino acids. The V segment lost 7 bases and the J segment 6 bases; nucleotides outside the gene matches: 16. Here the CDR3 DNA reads TGCAGCGCTGCCAATTTACCGGGACAGGGGGCGATCGAGCAGTACTTC. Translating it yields CSAANLPGQGAIEQYF.

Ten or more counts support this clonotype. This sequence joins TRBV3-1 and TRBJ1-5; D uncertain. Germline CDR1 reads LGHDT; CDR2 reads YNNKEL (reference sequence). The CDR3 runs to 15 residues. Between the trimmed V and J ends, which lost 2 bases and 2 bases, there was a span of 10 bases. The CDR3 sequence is CASSQSAHGNQPQHF. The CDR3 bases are TGTGCCAGCAGCCAATCCGCCCACGGCAATCAGCCCCAGCATTTT. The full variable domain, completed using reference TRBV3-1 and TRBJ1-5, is DTAVSQTPKYLVTQMGNDKSIKCEQNLGHDTMYWYKQDSKKFLKIMFSYNNKELIINETVPNRFSPKSPDKAHLNLHINSLELGDSAVYFCASSQSAHGNQPQHFGDGTRLSIL.

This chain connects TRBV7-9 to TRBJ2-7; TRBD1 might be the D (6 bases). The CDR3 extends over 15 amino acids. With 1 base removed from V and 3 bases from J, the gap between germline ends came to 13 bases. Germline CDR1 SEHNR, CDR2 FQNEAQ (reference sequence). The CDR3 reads CASSLEFGQSYEQYF. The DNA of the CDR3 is TGTGCCAGCAGCTTAGAGTTCGGACAGAGCTACGAGCAGTACTTC.

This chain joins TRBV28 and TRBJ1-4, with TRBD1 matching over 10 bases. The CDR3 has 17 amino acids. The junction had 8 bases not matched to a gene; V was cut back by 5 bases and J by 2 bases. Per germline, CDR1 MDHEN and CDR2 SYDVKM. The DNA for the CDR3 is TGTGCCAGCAGTCCCCGGACAGGGGGAATCACTAATGAAAAACTGTTTTTT. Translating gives CASSPRTGGITNEKLFF.

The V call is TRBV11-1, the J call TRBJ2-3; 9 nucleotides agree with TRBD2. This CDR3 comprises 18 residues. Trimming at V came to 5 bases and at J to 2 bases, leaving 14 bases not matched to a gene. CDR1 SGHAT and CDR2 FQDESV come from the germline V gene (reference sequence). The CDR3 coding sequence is TGTGCCAGCAGCCCCCGAGGCGGGGGGGCCGGGTTCACAGATACGCAGTATTTT. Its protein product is CASSPRGGGAGFTDTQYF.

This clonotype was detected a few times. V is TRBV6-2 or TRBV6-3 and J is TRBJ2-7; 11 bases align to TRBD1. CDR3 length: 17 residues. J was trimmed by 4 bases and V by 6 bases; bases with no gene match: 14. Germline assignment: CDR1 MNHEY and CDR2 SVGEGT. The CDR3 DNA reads TGTGCCAGCAGCTACATTACCTCGGACAGGGGGCGGTACGAGCAGTACTTC. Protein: CASSYITSDRGRYEQYF.

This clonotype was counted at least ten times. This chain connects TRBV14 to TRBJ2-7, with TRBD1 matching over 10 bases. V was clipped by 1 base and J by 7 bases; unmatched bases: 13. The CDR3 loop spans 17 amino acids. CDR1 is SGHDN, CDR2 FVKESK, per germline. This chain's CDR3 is CASSQVRDRGLRREQYF. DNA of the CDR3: TGTGCCAGCAGCCAAGTACGGGACAGGGGCCTGCGGCGGGAGCAGTACTTC.

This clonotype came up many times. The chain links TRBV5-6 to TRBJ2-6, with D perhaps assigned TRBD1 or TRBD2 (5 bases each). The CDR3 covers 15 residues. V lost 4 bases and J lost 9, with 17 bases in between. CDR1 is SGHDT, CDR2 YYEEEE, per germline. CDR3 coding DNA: TGTGCCAGCAGCGGAACCGGGACCGGCGTCAACGTCCTGACTTTC. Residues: CASSGTGTGVNVLTF.

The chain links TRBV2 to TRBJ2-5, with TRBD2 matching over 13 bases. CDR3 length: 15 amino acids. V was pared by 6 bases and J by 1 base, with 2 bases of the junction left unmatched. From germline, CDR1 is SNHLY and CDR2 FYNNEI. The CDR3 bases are TGTGCCAGCAGAGGGACTAGCGGGACCCAAGAGACCCAGTACTTC. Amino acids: CASRGTSGTQETQYF.

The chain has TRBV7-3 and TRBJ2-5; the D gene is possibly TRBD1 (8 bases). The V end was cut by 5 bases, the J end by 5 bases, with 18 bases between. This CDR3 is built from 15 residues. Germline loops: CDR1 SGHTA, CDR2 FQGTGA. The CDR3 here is CASSGEGQARETQYF. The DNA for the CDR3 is TGTGCCAGCAGCGGGGAGGGACAGGCTAGGGAGACCCAGTACTTC.

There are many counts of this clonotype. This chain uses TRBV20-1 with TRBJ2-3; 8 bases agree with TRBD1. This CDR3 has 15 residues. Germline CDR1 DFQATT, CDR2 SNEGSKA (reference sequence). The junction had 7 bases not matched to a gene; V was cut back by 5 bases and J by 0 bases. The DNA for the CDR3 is TGCAGTGCTGAATACCGGGACAGGAGCACAGATACGCAGTATTTT. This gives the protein CSAEYRDRSTDTQYF.

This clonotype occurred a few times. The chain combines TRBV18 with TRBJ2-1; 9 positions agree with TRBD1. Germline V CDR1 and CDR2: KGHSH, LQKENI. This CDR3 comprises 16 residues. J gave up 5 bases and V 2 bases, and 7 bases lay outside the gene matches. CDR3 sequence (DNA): TGTGCCAGCTCACCAACGGACAGGGGATCCCACAATGAGCAGTTCTTC. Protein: CASSPTDRGSHNEQFF.

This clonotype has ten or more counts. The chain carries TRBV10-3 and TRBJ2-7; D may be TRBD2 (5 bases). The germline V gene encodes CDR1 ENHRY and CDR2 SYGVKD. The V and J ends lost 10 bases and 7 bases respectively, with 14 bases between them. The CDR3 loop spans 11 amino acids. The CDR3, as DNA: TGTGCCACTCGGACTGAAGGGGAGCAGTACTTC. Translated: CATRTEGEQYF.

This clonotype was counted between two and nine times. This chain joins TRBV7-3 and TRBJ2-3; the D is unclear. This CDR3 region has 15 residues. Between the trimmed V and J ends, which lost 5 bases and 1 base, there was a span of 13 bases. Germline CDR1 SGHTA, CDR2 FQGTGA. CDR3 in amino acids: CASSLNSAGTDTQYF. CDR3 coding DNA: TGTGCCAGCAGCCTAAACTCCGCTGGCACAGATACGCAGTATTTT.

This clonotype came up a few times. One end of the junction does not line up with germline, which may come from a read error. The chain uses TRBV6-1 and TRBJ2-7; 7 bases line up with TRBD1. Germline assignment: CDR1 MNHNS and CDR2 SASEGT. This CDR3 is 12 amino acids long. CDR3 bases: TGTGCCAGCAGCCCCGGGACAGTTTACTTCAGATTC. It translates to CASSPGTVYFRF.

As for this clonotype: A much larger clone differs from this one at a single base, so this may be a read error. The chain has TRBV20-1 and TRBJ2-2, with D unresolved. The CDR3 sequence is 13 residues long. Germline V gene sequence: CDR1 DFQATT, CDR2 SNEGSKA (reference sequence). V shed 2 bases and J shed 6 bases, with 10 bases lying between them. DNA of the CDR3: TGCAGTGCTAGACCTCCAATAGCCGGGGAGCTGTTTTTT. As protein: CSARPPIAGELFF.

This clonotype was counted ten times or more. The CDR3 loop reads CSILPDYTDTQYF. CDR3 in DNA: TGCAGCATCCTACCGGACTACACAGATACGCAGTATTTT. The chain couples TRBV29-1 to TRBJ2-3, with a weak D call TRBD2 (6 bases). There are 13 residues in the CDR3. Germline V gene data show CDR1 as SQVTM and CDR2 as ANQGSEA. V was shortened by 8 bases and J by 2 bases, with 14 bases between the two germline ends.

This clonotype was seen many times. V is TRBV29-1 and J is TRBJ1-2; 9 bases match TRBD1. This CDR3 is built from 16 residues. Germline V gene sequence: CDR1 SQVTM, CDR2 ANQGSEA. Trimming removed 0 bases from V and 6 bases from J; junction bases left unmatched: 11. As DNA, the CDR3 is TGCAGCGTTGAAGATCTTATGGGACAGGGAGTCAATGGCTACACCTTC. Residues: CSVEDLMGQGVNGYTF.

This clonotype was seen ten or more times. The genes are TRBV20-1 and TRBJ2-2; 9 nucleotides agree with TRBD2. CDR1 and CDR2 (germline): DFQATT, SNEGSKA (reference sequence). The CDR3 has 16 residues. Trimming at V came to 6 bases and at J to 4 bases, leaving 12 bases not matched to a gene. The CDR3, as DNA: TGCAGTGCCGTCAGGCGAGCGGGAGGTCTCACCGGGGAGCTGTTTTTT. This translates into CSAVRRAGGLTGELFF.

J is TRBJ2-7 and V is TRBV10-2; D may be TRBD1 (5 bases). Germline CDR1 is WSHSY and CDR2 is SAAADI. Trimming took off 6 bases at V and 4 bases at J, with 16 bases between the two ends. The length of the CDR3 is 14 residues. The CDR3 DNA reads TGCGCCAGCAGGCAGGGTGGGATGGGGTACGAGCAGTACTTC. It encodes CASRQGGMGYEQYF.

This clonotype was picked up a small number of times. The CDR3 nucleotides read TGTGCCACCAGCACCGGGACTAGCGGGAGGGATGAGCAGTTCTTC. It codes for CATSTGTSGRDEQFF. The chain combines TRBV15 with TRBJ2-1; TRBD2 matches 16 bases. This CDR3 has 15 residues. In germline, CDR1 is LNHNV, CDR2 YYDKDF (reference sequence). V shed 4 bases and J 8 bases; nucleotides not matched to a gene: 2.